There are a few counts of the clone carrying this T cell receptor (beta chain). Its antigen is unknown. This specimen comes from a study of T-cell reconstitution after alpha-beta-depleted transplantation in children. Study-wide findings and caveats: One year after transplant, T-cell counts and diversity came mostly from newly produced T cells. There were reportedly several hundred expanded graft clones from which alpha-beta T cells came about two months after transplant. From surviving recipient T cells and thymic progenitors came the high day-60 TCRbeta diversity observed in some patients.

This CDR3 is 14 amino acids long. Trimming at V came to 6 bases and at J to 7 bases, leaving 9 bases not matched to a gene. A TCRbeta library incorporating unique molecular identifiers was prepared. TCRdb itself ran the PCR reads through MiXCR, one entry per CDR3 protein. The profile covers approximately 1,000,000 distinct CDR3 sequences, with around 30% appearing a single time and approximately 30% taken by the ten largest. This material consisted of PBMCs, mostly from graft donor cells, taken 360 days after TCRalphabeta/CD19-depleted stem cell transplant. J is TRBJ1-5 and V is TRBV12-3 or TRBV12-4, with TRBD1 matching 7 bases. This TCR came from a boy under two years old who had a stem cell transplant for SCID, so the T cells may come from the graft donor. The CDR3 reads CASSHRQGWQPQHF. The CDR3 coding sequence is TGTGCCAGCAGCCACCGACAGGGATGGCAGCCCCAGCATTTT.